This passage covers 26 T cell receptor beta chains from one sample sequenced in a study of blood T cell repertoires in COVID-19. Here immunoSEQ multiplex PCR was the method, and the copy in TCRdb shows in-frame clones only, minus some. The repertoire consists of just over 150,000 clones, with approximately 92% occurring once and the leading ten covering about 5.3%. The sample comprised peripheral blood. The receptors stem from a man aged 25 to 45 with COVID-19, enrolled during active disease.

This rearrangement joins TRBV7-8 to TRBJ1-1; TRBD1 matches 10 bases. The germline gives CDR1 SGHVS, CDR2 FQNEAQ. V shed 4 bases and J 5 bases; nucleotides not matched to a gene: 7. The CDR3 totals 15 residues. The CDR3 spells CASSSRTGGSTEAFF. The DNA for the CDR3 is TGTGCCAGCAGCTCGCGGACAGGGGGAAGTACTGAAGCTTTCTTT.

The chain has TRBV27 and TRBJ1-5; maybe TRBD1 (5 bases). V lost 1 base, J lost 8 bases, and 12 bases lay in between. Germline CDR1 and CDR2: MNHEY and SMNVEV (reference sequence). The CDR3 loop spans 14 amino acids. The DNA of the CDR3 is TGTGCCAGCAGTTTATGGGGGGGAGAGGAGCCCCAGCATTTT. Encoded protein: CASSLWGGEEPQHF.

The CDR3 loop is CASGLNRGSEQFF. DNA of the CDR3: TGTGCTAGTGGTTTGAACAGGGGCAGTGAGCAGTTCTTC. The rearrangement uses TRBV12-5 and TRBJ2-1; TRBD1 matches 7 bases. The germline CDR1 and CDR2 sequences are LGHNT and FRNRAP. The CDR3 contains 13 residues. The trim removed 2 bases at V and 9 bases at J, leaving 4 bases unmatched. Full variable domain (missing parts from reference TRBV12-5 and TRBJ2-1): DARVTQTPRHKVTEMGQEVTMRCQPILGHNTVFWYRQTMMQGLELLAYFRNRAPLDDSGMPKDRFSAEMPDATLATLKIQPSEPRDSAVYFCASGLNRGSEQFFGPGTRLTVL.

The gene calls are TRBV6-6 and TRBJ2-5; D not resolved. The V gene's germline CDR1 is MNHNY and CDR2 SVGAGI (reference sequence). CDR3 length: 13 amino acids. The V end was cut by 7 bases, the J end by 2 bases, with 11 bases between. The CDR3 DNA reads as TGTGCCAGCATTCGGTCCGTACAAGAGACCCAGTACTTC. This gives the protein CASIRSVQETQYF.

The chain couples TRBV7-8 to TRBJ1-3; 9 bases agree with TRBD1. Per the germline V gene, CDR1 is SGHVS and CDR2 is FQNEAQ. With 0 bases clipped from V and 1 base from J, the junction kept 10 bases outside the gene matches. There are 19 residues in the CDR3. In DNA, the CDR3 is TGTGCCAGCAGCTTAGCTCTATGGGACAGGGTGACATCTGGAAACACCATATATTTT. Encoded protein: CASSLALWDRVTSGNTIYF.

This clone was detected once. V gene TRBV30 combines with J gene TRBJ1-3; unclear D gene. This CDR3 comprises 12 residues. Germline V CDR1 and CDR2: GTSNPN, SVGIG (reference sequence). Trimming shortened V by 3 bases and J by 2 bases, and 5 bases separated the two germline ends. CDR3 sequence: CAWRQPGNTIYF. The CDR3 DNA follows: TGTGCCTGGAGACAGCCTGGAAACACCATATATTTT.

The chain couples TRBV24-1 to TRBJ2-1; 13 positions agree with TRBD2. J gave up 3 bases and V 4 bases, and 8 bases lay outside the gene matches. Germline V lookup: CDR1 KGHDR, CDR2 SFDVKD. This CDR3 region has 18 residues. CDR3 coding DNA: TGTGCCACCAGTGACCCTACTGGACTAGCGGGGGACTACAATGAGCAGTTCTTC. Amino acid sequence: CATSDPTGLAGDYNEQFF.

This chain joins TRBV7-6 and TRBJ1-2; 7 bases match TRBD1. Per germline, CDR1 SGHVS and CDR2 FNYEAQ. The CDR3 runs 15 residues. After removal of 5 bases from V and 1 base from J, the junction contained 7 bases not matched to a gene. As DNA, the CDR3 is TGTGCCAGCAGCCTCCGGGACAGAGATAACTATGGCTACACCTTC. Translated, it gives CASSLRDRDNYGYTF.

The chain carries TRBV19 and TRBJ1-1, with 8 nucleotides matching TRBD1. This CDR3 is 17 amino acids long. Germline V gene data show CDR1 as LNHDA and CDR2 as SQIVND (reference sequence). The V segment lost 7 bases and the J segment 0 bases; nucleotides outside the gene matches: 13. This CDR3 reads CASNWDRTDLMNTEAFF. The CDR3, as DNA: TGTGCCAGTAACTGGGACAGGACAGACCTCATGAACACTGAAGCTTTCTTT.

In its sample, this clone was seen a few times. The V gene is TRBV27, the J gene TRBJ2-1, with 7 bases matching TRBD2. The junction had 10 bases not matched to a gene; V was cut back by 8 bases and J by 9 bases. The CDR3 has 13 amino acids. Per germline, CDR1 MNHEY and CDR2 SMNVEV (reference sequence). The CDR3 loop is CASHERGGGEQFF. In nucleotides, the CDR3 is TGTGCCAGCCATGAGCGGGGCGGGGGTGAGCAGTTCTTC.

The chain joins TRBV7-9 to TRBJ2-3; 9 bases are shared with TRBD1. Unmatched junction bases numbered 17, after V lost 4 bases and J lost 6 bases. The CDR3 consists of 18 residues. Per germline, CDR1 SEHNR and CDR2 FQNEAQ (reference sequence). The CDR3 DNA sequence: TGTGCCAGCAGCTACAGAGAAGACCGGGACAGGGATTGGGATACGCAGTATTTT. This sequence encodes CASSYREDRDRDWDTQYF.

This clone was detected only once. V gene TRBV19 combines with J gene TRBJ2-1; 12 bases align to TRBD2. Germline values: CDR1 LNHDA, CDR2 SQIVND (reference sequence). Trimming at V came to 7 bases and at J to 1 base, leaving 11 bases not matched to a gene. The CDR3 has 18 amino acids. The CDR3: CASTNFLAGGMSYNEQFF. In nucleotides, the CDR3 is TGTGCCAGTACCAACTTTCTAGCGGGGGGGATGTCCTACAATGAGCAGTTCTTC.

J is TRBJ2-1 and V is TRBV5-1; 9 bases match TRBD1. V lost 1 base to trimming and J lost 4 bases; unmatched junction nucleotides: 6. The CDR3 loop spans 16 amino acids. The V gene's germline CDR1 is SGHRS and CDR2 YFSETQ. The CDR3 protein is CASSLNPGQGYNEQFF. The CDR3 nucleotides are TGCGCCAGCAGCTTGAACCCGGGACAGGGATACAATGAGCAGTTCTTC. The variable domain in full, completed from reference TRBV5-1 and TRBJ2-1, reads KAGVTQTPRYLIKTRGQQVTLSCSPISGHRSVSWYQQTPGQGLQFLFEYFSETQRNKGNFPGRFSGRQFSNSRSEMNVSTLELGDSALYLCASSLNPGQGYNEQFFGPGTRLTVL.

The genes are TRBV12-3 or TRBV12-4 and TRBJ1-5; D gene unclear. Trimming took 0 bases from V and 8 from J, leaving 5 bases between them. The CDR3 is 12 residues long. In DNA, the CDR3 is TGTGCCAGCAGTTTAGCTGGAGAGCCCCAGCATTTT. Its translation: CASSLAGEPQHF.

The V gene is TRBV25-1, the J gene TRBJ1-4, with D possibly TRBD1 on 6 matching bases. Germline V gene data show CDR1 as MGHDK and CDR2 as SYGVNS. The CDR3 sequence is 14 residues long. V was pared by 2 bases and J by 11 bases, with 15 bases between. CDR3 DNA: TGTGCCAGCAGTGAAACCTACAGGGTGCAGAAACTGTTTTTT. Encoded protein: CASSETYRVQKLFF.

The chain combines TRBV7-2 with TRBJ2-1; D is perhaps TRBD2 (5 bases). Germline loops: CDR1 SGHTA, CDR2 FQGNSA. Trimming removed 8 bases at V and 0 bases at J, with 5 bases between. The CDR3 runs 12 residues. CDR3 protein: CASGSSYNEQFF. CDR3 coding DNA: TGTGCCAGCGGGAGCTCCTACAATGAGCAGTTCTTC. The full variable domain, rest sourced from reference TRBV7-2 and TRBJ2-1, is GAGVSQSPSNKVTEKGKDVELRCDPISGHTALYWYRQSLGQGLEFLIYFQGNSAPDKSGLPSDRFSAERTGGSVSTLTIQRTQQEDSAVYLCASGSSYNEQFFGPGTRLTVL.

J is TRBJ1-2 and V is TRBV19, with no clear D. Germline V lookup: CDR1 LNHDA, CDR2 SQIVND (reference sequence). V dropped 2 bases and J dropped 1 base, with 11 bases sitting between them. This CDR3 has 15 amino acids. This CDR3 is CASSIQVRGNYGYTF. The CDR3 DNA sequence: TGTGCCAGTAGTATACAGGTCCGGGGTAACTATGGCTACACCTTC.

The CDR3 region has the DNA TGTGCCAGCAGTTACCCACAGGGGGCTGGGGCCAACGTCCTGACTTTC. It is translated as CASSYPQGAGANVLTF. The V call is TRBV6-2 or TRBV6-3, the J call TRBJ2-6; TRBD1 matches at 8 bases. The V gene end was trimmed by 2 bases and the J gene end by 2 bases; junction bases not matched to a gene: 2. Germline V gene lookup returns CDR1 MNHEY and CDR2 SVGEGT. CDR3 length: 16 amino acids.

V is TRBV30 and J is TRBJ1-5, with no clear D. V gave up 5 bases and J gave up 5 bases, with 16 bases separating them. The CDR3 is made up of 14 amino acids. Germline lookup yields CDR1 GTSNPN and CDR2 SVGIG (reference sequence). The CDR3 spells CAWGIAGLYQPQHF. Written as DNA, the CDR3 is TGTGCCTGGGGGATCGCGGGGTTATATCAGCCCCAGCATTTT.

The CDR3 loop is CASSSHSGRIYEQYF. The CDR3 nucleotides read TGTGCCAGCAGTTCTCATAGCGGGAGAATTTACGAGCAGTACTTC. The chain is built from TRBV28 and TRBJ2-7, with 9 bases lining up with TRBD2. Germline V lookup: CDR1 MDHEN, CDR2 SYDVKM. V lost 4 bases, J lost 4 bases, and 8 bases stayed unmatched. CDR3 length: 15 residues.

The chain has TRBV2 and TRBJ2-7; D uncertain. Germline V gene data show CDR1 as SNHLY and CDR2 as FYNNEI. CDR3 length equals 15 residues. V lost 5 bases, J lost 0 bases, and 14 bases lay in between. The chain's CDR3 is CASSPPRQNSYEQYF. As DNA, the CDR3 is TGTGCCAGCAGTCCTCCTCGACAAAACTCCTACGAGCAGTACTTC.

The rearrangement uses TRBV6-5 and TRBJ2-7; maybe TRBD2 (5 bases). V was pared by 7 bases and J by 2 bases, with 18 bases between. CDR1 is MNHEY and CDR2 is SVGAGI in the germline V gene. This CDR3 has 15 amino acids. CDR3 in amino acids: CASIRPEDWAYEQYF. CDR3 nucleotide sequence: TGTGCCAGCATAAGACCGGAGGATTGGGCCTACGAGCAGTACTTC.

The chain links TRBV6-1 to TRBJ1-2; 12 bases agree with TRBD1. This CDR3 comprises 15 residues. CDR1 is MNHNS, CDR2 SASEGT, per germline. J lost 4 bases, V lost 5 bases, and 5 bases had no gene match. The CDR3 coding sequence is TGTGCCAGCAGTCGGGACAGGGGGCGGGGCTATGGCTACACCTTC. It is translated as CASSRDRGRGYGYTF.

This clone has just one count. This CDR3 is also generated by other DNA sequences in the sample. The rearrangement uses TRBV5-1 and TRBJ1-1; D unclear. This CDR3 has 14 residues. The ends were cut back, 0 bases at V and 1 base at J, with 7 bases in the middle. The germline gives CDR1 SGHRS, CDR2 YFSETQ. The DNA for the CDR3 is TGCGCCAGCAGCTTGGGTCCATCGAACACTGAAGCTTTCTTT. Protein: CASSLGPSNTEAFF.

This chain uses TRBV6-1 with TRBJ1-4; D remains unclear. The CDR3 runs 15 residues. The V end was cut by 2 bases, the J end by 0 bases, with 7 bases between. CDR1 MNHNS and CDR2 SASEGT come from the germline V gene. CDR3 in amino acids: CASSEYSATNEKLFF. The DNA of the CDR3 is TGTGCCAGCAGTGAATACAGTGCAACTAATGAAAAACTGTTTTTT.

The chain couples TRBV9 to TRBJ2-5, with D perhaps TRBD1 (6 bases). With 1 base removed from V and 0 bases from J, the gap between germline ends came to 7 bases. The CDR3 totals 14 residues. The germline gives CDR1 SGDLS, CDR2 YYNGEE. The CDR3 loop is CASSVRTDQETQYF. For the CDR3, the DNA is TGTGCCAGCAGCGTAAGGACAGACCAAGAGACCCAGTACTTC.